This T cell receptor (beta chain) was obtained from a study of shared clonotypes between healthy human individuals. Unmatched junction bases numbered 16, after V lost 0 bases and J lost 8 bases. CDR3 length: 19 residues. This table comes from immunoSEQ multiplex PCR, and its TCRdb copy is limited to in-frame clones, with some not included. The repertoire holds about 480,000 clones, with around 79% as singletons. J is TRBJ2-1 and V is TRBV23-1, with 10 bases identical to TRBD2. TRBV23-1 is given ORF status, its function remaining uncertain. Material for sequencing was PBMCs. This TCR was recovered from a woman between 40 and 50 years old in good health. Some clones in this sample may be carry-over from other donors' samples. The CDR3 spells CASSQSEREGPITTYEQFF. DNA of the CDR3: TGCGCCAGCAGTCAATCGGAGCGGGAGGGACCTATAACTACGTATGAGCAGTTCTTC.